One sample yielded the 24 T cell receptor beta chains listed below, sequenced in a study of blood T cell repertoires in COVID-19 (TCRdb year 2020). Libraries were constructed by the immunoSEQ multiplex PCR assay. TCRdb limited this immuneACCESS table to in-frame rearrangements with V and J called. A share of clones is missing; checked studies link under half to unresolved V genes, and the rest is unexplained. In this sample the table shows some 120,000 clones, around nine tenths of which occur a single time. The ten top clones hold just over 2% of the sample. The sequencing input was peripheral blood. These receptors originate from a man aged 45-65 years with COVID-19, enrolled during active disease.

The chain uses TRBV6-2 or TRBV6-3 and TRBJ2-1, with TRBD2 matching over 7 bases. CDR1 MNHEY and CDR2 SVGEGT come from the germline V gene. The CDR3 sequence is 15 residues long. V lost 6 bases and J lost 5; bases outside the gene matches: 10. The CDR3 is CASSQGGRPHNEQFF. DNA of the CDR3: TGTGCCAGCAGCCAAGGCGGGAGACCGCACAATGAGCAGTTCTTC.

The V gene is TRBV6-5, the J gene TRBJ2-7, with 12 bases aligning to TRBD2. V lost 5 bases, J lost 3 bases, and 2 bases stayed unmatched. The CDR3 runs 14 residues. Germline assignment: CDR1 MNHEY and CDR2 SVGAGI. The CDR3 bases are TGTGCCAGCAGTACTAGCGGGAGGAGCTACGAGCAGTACTTC. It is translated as CASSTSGRSYEQYF.

CDR3 sequence (DNA): TGTGCCAGCAGCGGTAGAACGGGACTAACGGCGGATACGCAGTATTTT. Protein product: CASSGRTGLTADTQYF. The chain employs TRBV7-2 and TRBJ2-3, with 7 bases matching TRBD2. The CDR3 runs 16 residues. Losses at the gene ends were 5 bases for V and 6 bases for J; bases not matched to a gene: 14. Per germline, CDR1 SGHTA and CDR2 FQGNSA. Combining the CDR3 with reference TRBV7-2 and TRBJ2-3 gives the whole variable domain GAGVSQSPSNKVTEKGKDVELRCDPISGHTALYWYRQSLGQGLEFLIYFQGNSAPDKSGLPSDRFSAERTGGSVSTLTIQRTQQEDSAVYLCASSGRTGLTADTQYFGPGTRLTVL.

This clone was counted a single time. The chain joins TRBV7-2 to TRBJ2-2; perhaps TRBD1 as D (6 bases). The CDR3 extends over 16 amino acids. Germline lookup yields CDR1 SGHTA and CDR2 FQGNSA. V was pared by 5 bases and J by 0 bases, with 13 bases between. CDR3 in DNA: TGTGCCAGCAGCCAAGGACAGACCGCGAACACCGGGGAGCTGTTTTTT. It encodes CASSQGQTANTGELFF.

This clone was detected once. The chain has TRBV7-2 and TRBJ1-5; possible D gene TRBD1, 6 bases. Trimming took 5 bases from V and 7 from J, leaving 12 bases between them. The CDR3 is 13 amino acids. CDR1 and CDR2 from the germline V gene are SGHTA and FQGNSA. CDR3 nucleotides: TGTGCCAGCAGCCAGGGGAACAAACAGCCCCAGCATTTT. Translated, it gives CASSQGNKQPQHF.

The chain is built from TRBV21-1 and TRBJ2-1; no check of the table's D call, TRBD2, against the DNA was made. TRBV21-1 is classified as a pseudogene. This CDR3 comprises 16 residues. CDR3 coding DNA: TGTGCCAGCAGGGCCCGCCAAAGCGGCGGCTACAATGAGCAGTTCTTC. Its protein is CASRARQSGGYNEQFF.

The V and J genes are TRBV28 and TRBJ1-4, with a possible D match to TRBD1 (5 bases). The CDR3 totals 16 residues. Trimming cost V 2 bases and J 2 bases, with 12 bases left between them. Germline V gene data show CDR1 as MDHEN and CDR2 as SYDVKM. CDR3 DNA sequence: TGTGCCAGCAGTTTAGGCAGGGCTACGACTAATGAAAAACTGTTTTTT. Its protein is CASSLGRATTNEKLFF. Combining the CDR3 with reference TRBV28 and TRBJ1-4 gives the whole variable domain DVKVTQSSRYLVKRTGEKVFLECVQDMDHENMFWYRQDPGLGLRLIYFSYDVKMKEKGDIPEGYSVSREKKERFSLILESASTNQTSMYLCASSLGRATTNEKLFFGSGTQLSVL.

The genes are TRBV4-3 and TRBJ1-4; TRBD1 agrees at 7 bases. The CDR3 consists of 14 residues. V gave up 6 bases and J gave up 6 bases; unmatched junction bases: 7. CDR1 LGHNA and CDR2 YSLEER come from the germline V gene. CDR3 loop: CASSPGTADEKLFF. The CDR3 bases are TGCGCCAGCAGTCCCGGGACAGCCGATGAAAAACTGTTTTTT.

CDR3 nucleotides: TGTGCCAGCAGTTACCTACCGGGGGAGCGGTCACCCCTCCACTTT. Translating it yields CASSYLPGERSPLHF. The chain has TRBV6-5 and TRBJ1-6, with a weak D call TRBD1 (5 bases). The germline V gene encodes CDR1 MNHEY and CDR2 SVGAGI. Trimming removed 2 bases at V and 10 bases at J, with 15 bases between. The CDR3 spans 15 residues.

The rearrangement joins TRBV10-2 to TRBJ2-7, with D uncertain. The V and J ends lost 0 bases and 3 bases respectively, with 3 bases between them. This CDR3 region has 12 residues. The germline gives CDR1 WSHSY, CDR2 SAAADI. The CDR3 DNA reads TGCGCCAGCAGTGAGTCCAGCTACGAGCAGTACTTC. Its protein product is CASSESSYEQYF.

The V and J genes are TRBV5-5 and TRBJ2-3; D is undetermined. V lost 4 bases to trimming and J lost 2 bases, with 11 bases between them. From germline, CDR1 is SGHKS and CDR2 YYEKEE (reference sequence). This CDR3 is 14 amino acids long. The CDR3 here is CASSLQQVTDTQYF. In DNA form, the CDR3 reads TGTGCCAGCAGCCTACAGCAGGTCACAGATACGCAGTATTTT.

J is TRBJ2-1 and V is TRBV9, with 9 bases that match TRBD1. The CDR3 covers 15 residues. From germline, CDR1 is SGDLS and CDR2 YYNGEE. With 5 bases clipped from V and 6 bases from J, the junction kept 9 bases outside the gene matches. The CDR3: CASSKGQGLPNEQFF. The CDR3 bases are TGTGCCAGCAGTAAGGGACAGGGCTTGCCCAATGAGCAGTTCTTC.

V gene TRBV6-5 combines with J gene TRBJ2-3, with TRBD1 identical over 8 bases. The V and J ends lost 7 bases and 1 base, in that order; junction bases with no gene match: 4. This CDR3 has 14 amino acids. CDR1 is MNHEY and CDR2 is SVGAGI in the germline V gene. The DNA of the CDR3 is TGTGCCAGCAATGTGGACAGGGGCACAGATACGCAGTATTTT. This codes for CASNVDRGTDTQYF.

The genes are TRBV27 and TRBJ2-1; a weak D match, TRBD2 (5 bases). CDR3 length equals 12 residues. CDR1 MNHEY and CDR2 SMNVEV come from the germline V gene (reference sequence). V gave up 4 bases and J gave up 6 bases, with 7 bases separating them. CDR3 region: CASSSLANEQFF. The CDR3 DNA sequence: TGTGCCAGCAGTTCCCTAGCCAATGAGCAGTTCTTC.

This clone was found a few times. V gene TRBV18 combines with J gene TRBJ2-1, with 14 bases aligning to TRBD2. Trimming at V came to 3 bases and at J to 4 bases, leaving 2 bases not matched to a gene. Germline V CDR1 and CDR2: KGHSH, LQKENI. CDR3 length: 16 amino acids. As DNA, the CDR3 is TGTGCCAGCTCACCGGGACTAGCGGGAGCATACAATGAGCAGTTCTTC. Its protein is CASSPGLAGAYNEQFF.

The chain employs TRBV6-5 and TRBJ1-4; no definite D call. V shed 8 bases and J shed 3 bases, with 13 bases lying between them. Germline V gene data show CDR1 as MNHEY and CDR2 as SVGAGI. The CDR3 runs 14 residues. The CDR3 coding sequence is TGTGCCAGCTCCGCACCGGTATCTAATGAAAAACTGTTTTTT. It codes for CASSAPVSNEKLFF.

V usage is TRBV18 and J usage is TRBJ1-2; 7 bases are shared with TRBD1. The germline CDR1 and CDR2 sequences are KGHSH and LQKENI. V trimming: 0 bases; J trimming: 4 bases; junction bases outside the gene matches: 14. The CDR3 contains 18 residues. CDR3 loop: CASSPPYYDEGAIYGYTF. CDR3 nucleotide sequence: TGTGCCAGCTCACCACCGTATTATGATGAGGGGGCGATCTATGGCTACACCTTC.

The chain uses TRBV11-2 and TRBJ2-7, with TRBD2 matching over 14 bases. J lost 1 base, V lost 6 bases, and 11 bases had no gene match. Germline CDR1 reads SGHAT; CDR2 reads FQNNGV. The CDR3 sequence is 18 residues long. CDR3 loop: CASRSTGTSGSNSYEQYF. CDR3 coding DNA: TGTGCCAGCAGGTCCACCGGGACTAGCGGGAGTAATTCCTACGAGCAGTACTTC.

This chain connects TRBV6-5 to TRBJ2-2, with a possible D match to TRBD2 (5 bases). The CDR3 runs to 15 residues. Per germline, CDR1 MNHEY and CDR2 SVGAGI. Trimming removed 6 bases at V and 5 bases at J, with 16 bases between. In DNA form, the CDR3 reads TGTGCCAGCAGACCAACGGACGGGGTTACCGGGGAGCTGTTTTTT. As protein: CASRPTDGVTGELFF.

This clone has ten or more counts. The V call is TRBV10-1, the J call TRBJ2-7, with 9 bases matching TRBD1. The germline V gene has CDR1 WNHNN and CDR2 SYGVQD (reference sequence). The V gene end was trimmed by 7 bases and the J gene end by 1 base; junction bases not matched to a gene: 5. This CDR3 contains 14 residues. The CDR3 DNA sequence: TGCGCCAGCACCGACAGGGGGAAGTCCTACGAGCAGTACTTC. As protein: CASTDRGKSYEQYF.

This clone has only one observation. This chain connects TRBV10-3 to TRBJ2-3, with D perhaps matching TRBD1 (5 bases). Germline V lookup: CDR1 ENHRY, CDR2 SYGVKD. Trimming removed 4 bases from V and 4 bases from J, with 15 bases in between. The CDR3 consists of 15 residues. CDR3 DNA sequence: TGTGCCATCAGTGGGATCTCACAGGTGGCAGATACGCAGTATTTT. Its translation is CAISGISQVADTQYF.

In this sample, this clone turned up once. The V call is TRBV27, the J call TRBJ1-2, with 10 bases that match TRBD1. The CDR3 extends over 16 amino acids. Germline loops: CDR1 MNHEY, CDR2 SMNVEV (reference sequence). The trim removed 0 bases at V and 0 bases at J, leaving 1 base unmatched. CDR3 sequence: CASSLSGTGANYGYTF. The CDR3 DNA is TGTGCCAGCAGTTTATCGGGGACAGGGGCTAACTATGGCTACACCTTC.

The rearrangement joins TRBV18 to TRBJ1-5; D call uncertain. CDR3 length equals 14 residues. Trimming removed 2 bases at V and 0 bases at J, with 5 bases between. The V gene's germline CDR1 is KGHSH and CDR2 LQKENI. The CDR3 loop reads CASSPSPSNQPQHF. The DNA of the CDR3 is TGTGCCAGCTCACCAAGCCCTAGCAATCAGCCCCAGCATTTT.

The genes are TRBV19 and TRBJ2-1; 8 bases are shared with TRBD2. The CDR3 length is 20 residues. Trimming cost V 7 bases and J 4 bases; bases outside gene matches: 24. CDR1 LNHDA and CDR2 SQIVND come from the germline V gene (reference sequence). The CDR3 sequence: CASTPSGADDSGMSYNEQFF. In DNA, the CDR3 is TGTGCCAGTACCCCCAGCGGGGCGGATGATAGCGGGATGTCTTACAATGAGCAGTTCTTC.